This T cell receptor (beta chain) was documented in a study of T cell responses to AZD1222 COVID-19 vaccine. Study-wide points: With two AZD1222 doses given, Spike-specific TCR breadth and depth both rose. Clonal diversity may have been underestimated in mostly white British donors.

V was pared by 5 bases and J by 4 bases, with 14 bases between. The CDR3 runs 14 residues. Germline V gives CDR1 MDHEN, CDR2 SYDVKM. The sample holds one count of this clone. The target antigen is unknown. The repertoire was sequenced with immunoSEQ multiplex PCR; TCRdb's copy has only in-frame clones and lacks some. The sample has 150,000 to 180,000 clones, 90% seen once; the top ten hold 1.5% to 2%. This clonotype was sampled from an adult in good health. V usage is TRBV28 and J usage is TRBJ1-2; D not resolved. Sequencing used peripheral blood, obtained on day 0 of AZD1222 vaccination. CDR3 sequence: CASSIDRVSYGYTF. DNA of the CDR3: TGTGCCAGCAGTATTGATAGGGTGTCCTATGGCTACACCTTC.